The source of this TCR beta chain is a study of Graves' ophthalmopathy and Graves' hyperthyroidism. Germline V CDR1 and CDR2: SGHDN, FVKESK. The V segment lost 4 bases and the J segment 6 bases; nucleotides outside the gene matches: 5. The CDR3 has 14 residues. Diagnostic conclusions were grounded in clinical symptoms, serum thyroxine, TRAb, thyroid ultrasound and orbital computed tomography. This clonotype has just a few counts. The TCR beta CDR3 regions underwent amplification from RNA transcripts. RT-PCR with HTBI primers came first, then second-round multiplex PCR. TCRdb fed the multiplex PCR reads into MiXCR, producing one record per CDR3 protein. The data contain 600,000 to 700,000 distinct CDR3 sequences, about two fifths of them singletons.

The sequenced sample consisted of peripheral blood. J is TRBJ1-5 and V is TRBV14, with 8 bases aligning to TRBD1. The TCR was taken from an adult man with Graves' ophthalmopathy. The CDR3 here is CASSRQGSTQPQHF. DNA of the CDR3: TGTGCCAGCAGCCGACAGGGGTCGACTCAGCCCCAGCATTTT. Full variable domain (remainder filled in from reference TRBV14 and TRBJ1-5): EAGVTQFPSHSVIEKGQTVTLRCDPISGHDNLYWYRRVMGKEIKFLLHFVKESKQDESGMPNNRFLAERTGGTYSTLKVQPAELEDSGVYFCASSRQGSTQPQHFGDGTRLSIL.